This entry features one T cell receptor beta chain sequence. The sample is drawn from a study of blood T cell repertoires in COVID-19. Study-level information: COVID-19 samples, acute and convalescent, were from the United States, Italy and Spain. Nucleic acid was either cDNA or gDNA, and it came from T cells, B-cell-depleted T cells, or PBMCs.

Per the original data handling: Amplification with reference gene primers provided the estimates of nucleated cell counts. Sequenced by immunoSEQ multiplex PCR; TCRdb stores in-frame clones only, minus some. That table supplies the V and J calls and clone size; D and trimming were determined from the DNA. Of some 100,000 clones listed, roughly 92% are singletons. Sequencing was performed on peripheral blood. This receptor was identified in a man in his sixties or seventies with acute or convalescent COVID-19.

This chain's CDR3 is CASSECKTLGQGAYEQYF. In nucleotides, the CDR3 is TGTGCCAGCAGTGAATGTAAGACCCTAGGACAGGGGGCCTACGAGCAGTACTTC. This chain connects TRBV25-1 to TRBJ2-7; 10 bases match TRBD1. From germline, CDR1 is MGHDK and CDR2 SYGVNS. V was clipped by 1 base and J by 2 bases; unmatched bases: 11. This CDR3 has 18 residues.